This entry lists 18 T cell receptor beta chains sequenced from one sample in a study of blood T cell repertoires in COVID-19 (TCRdb year 2020). Preparation of the library involved the immunoSEQ multiplex PCR assay. Here the immuneACCESS table is served through TCRdb, limited to in-frame sequences with V and J called. Missing clones are a known gap in these copies; in checked studies unresolved V genes cover under half, and the rest lacks a known reason. This sample gives 140,000 to 150,000 clones in total; about 85% of them show up just once. The top ten clones comprise roughly 34% of the sample. The sequenced material came from peripheral blood. The receptors stem from a human donor in a cohort sampled during active COVID-19.

The chain carries TRBV10-3 and TRBJ2-2, with D perhaps TRBD1 (6 bases). In germline, CDR1 is ENHRY, CDR2 SYGVKD. The CDR3 totals 14 residues. Trimming stripped 6 bases from V and 0 bases from J, with 8 bases between. The CDR3 bases are TGTGCCATCAGCAGGGGACCGAACACCGGGGAGCTGTTTTTT. It codes for CAISRGPNTGELFF.

This chain joins TRBV3-1 (or the pseudogene TRBV3-2) and TRBJ2-5; 10 nucleotides line up with TRBD2. The germline V gene has CDR1 LGHDT and CDR2 YNNKEL (reference sequence). CDR3 length: 17 amino acids. V lost 1 base to trimming and J lost 5 bases; unmatched junction nucleotides: 10. Written as DNA, the CDR3 is TGTGCCAGCAGCCAAGCTTCAGCGGGGGGGCCGGGGGAGACCCAGTACTTC. This codes for CASSQASAGGPGETQYF.

The rearrangement uses TRBV19 and TRBJ2-2; D is undetermined. Trimming left V 4 bases short and J 6 bases short, with 6 bases between. Germline lookup yields CDR1 LNHDA and CDR2 SQIVND (reference sequence). The CDR3 extends over 12 amino acids. For the CDR3, the DNA is TGTGCCAGTAGTACTCGTTCCGGGGAGCTGTTTTTT. Protein product: CASSTRSGELFF.

This clone was counted a few times. The V gene is TRBV9, the J gene TRBJ2-1; D may be TRBD1 (5 bases). V was pared by 6 bases and J by 0 bases, with 16 bases between. The CDR3 spans 16 residues. CDR1 is SGDLS, CDR2 YYNGEE, per germline. Written as DNA, the CDR3 is TGTGCCAGCACCCCTTTAGGGGTGAGCTCCTACAATGAGCAGTTCTTC. It yields the protein CASTPLGVSSYNEQFF.

The chain is built from TRBV7-3 and TRBJ2-1, with D possibly TRBD2 on 7 matching bases. The V gene lost 3 bases and the J gene lost 4 bases, with 13 bases spanning the gap. CDR3 size: 15 residues. CDR1 and CDR2 from the germline V gene are SGHTA and FQGTGA. This chain's CDR3 is CASSLSGTIYNEQFF. DNA for the CDR3: TGTGCCAGCAGCTTGAGCGGGACAATATACAATGAGCAGTTCTTC.

This chain connects TRBV7-9 to TRBJ2-7; possible D gene TRBD2, 6 bases. The CDR3 contains 15 residues. Trimming removed 2 bases at V and 0 bases at J, with 11 bases between. Germline V gives CDR1 SEHNR, CDR2 FQNEAQ (reference sequence). The CDR3 reads CASSLPLGSSYEQYF. In DNA, the CDR3 is TGTGCCAGCAGCTTACCTCTCGGGAGCTCCTACGAGCAGTACTTC.

The chain combines TRBV6-5 with TRBJ1-2; 9 bases agree with TRBD1. The CDR3 is made up of 12 amino acids. Germline CDR1 and CDR2: MNHEY and SVGAGI. J lost 6 bases, V lost 8 bases, and 4 bases had no gene match. The CDR3 DNA follows: TGTGCCAGCGGCCGGGACAGGGATGGCTACACCTTC. Residues: CASGRDRDGYTF.

The V call is TRBV7-2, the J call TRBJ2-7; TRBD2 matches 7 bases. The junction had 8 bases not matched to a gene; V was cut back by 4 bases and J by 11 bases. CDR1 is SGHTA and CDR2 is FQGNSA in the germline V gene. This CDR3 is built from 12 residues. CDR3 region: CASSSSGTRKYF. Here the CDR3 DNA reads TGTGCCAGCAGCTCAAGCGGGACTCGAAAGTACTTC.

The chain is built from TRBV4-1 and TRBJ2-1; 9 bases fit TRBD2. The CDR3 contains 18 residues. With V trimmed by 0 bases and J by 0 bases, 6 bases remained unmatched. Germline V CDR1 and CDR2: MGHRA, YSYEKL. This CDR3 is CASSQDPSGATSYNEQFF. As DNA, the CDR3 is TGCGCCAGCAGCCAAGACCCTAGCGGGGCGACCTCCTACAATGAGCAGTTCTTC.

A few counts support this clone. The chain couples TRBV19 to TRBJ2-1; 8 positions agree with TRBD1. The CDR3 covers 14 residues. CDR1 is LNHDA and CDR2 is SQIVND in the germline V gene (reference sequence). J was trimmed by 3 bases and V by 5 bases; bases with no gene match: 3. CDR3 DNA: TGTGCCAGTAGTGTCGACAGGGGCTACAATGAGCAGTTCTTC. Protein sequence: CASSVDRGYNEQFF.

The chain joins TRBV4-1 to TRBJ2-1; the match to TRBD2 covers 8 bases. CDR3 length equals 16 residues. With V trimmed by 4 bases and J by 0 bases, 5 bases remained unmatched. Germline V CDR1 and CDR2: MGHRA, YSYEKL. The CDR3 DNA sequence: TGCGCCAGCAGCCCCCCGGGGGGGACCTCCTACAATGAGCAGTTCTTC. It translates to CASSPPGGTSYNEQFF.

The V call is TRBV5-1, the J call TRBJ1-1, with D possibly TRBD1 on 5 matching bases. Germline loops: CDR1 SGHRS, CDR2 YFSETQ. The CDR3 runs 15 residues. V was pared by 0 bases and J by 4 bases, with 13 bases between. CDR3 region: CASSLVEGGATEAFF. For the CDR3, the DNA is TGCGCCAGCAGCTTGGTTGAGGGAGGGGCCACTGAAGCTTTCTTT.

V gene TRBV19 combines with J gene TRBJ2-3; D is possibly TRBD1 (6 bases). Germline-derived CDR1 and CDR2 are LNHDA and SQIVND (reference sequence). V was cut by 2 bases and J by 2 bases, with 8 bases left in between. The CDR3 totals 14 residues. The CDR3 sequence: CASSIWTVTDTQYF. The CDR3 DNA is TGTGCCAGTAGTATATGGACAGTCACAGATACGCAGTATTTT.

The CDR3, as DNA: TGTGCCAGCAGCTTAGCCAGCGGGGGGGCCTGGGTGCAGTATTTT. Translating it yields CASSLASGGAWVQYF. The V and J genes are TRBV7-2 and TRBJ2-3; 10 bases match TRBD2. The CDR3 length is 15 residues. Trimming at V came to 0 bases and at J to 11 bases, leaving 8 bases not matched to a gene. Germline CDR1 reads SGHTA; CDR2 reads FQGNSA.

A single count supports this clone. The V gene is TRBV4-3, the J gene TRBJ1-2; no clear D gene. Trimming stripped 0 bases from V and 7 bases from J, with 12 bases between. The CDR3 runs to 14 residues. CDR1 is LGHNA, CDR2 YSLEER, per germline. This chain's CDR3 is CASSQDPGVGGYTF. DNA for the CDR3: TGCGCCAGCAGCCAAGATCCCGGGGTCGGTGGCTACACCTTC.

The V gene is TRBV2, the J gene TRBJ2-5, with 7 nucleotides matching TRBD1. There are 14 residues in the CDR3. CDR1 SNHLY and CDR2 FYNNEI come from the germline V gene. J gave up 8 bases and V 6 bases, and 12 bases lay outside the gene matches. The CDR3 is CASRLTGTASTQYF. The CDR3 DNA follows: TGTGCCAGCAGGCTTACGGGGACAGCCTCAACCCAGTACTTC.

The CDR3 DNA sequence: TGTGCCAGCAGCTTGGCCATTATAGACACTGAAGCTTTCTTT. It specifies CASSLAIIDTEAFF. V usage is TRBV5-4 and J usage is TRBJ1-1; D is unresolved. The CDR3 has 14 amino acids. Germline values: CDR1 SGHNT, CDR2 YYREEE (reference sequence). The V end was cut by 0 bases, the J end by 3 bases, with 9 bases between.

This clone has only a few counts. This chain uses TRBV15 with TRBJ2-7; 9 bases line up with TRBD1. Germline values: CDR1 LNHNV, CDR2 YYDKDF (reference sequence). The CDR3 consists of 14 residues. After removal of 5 bases from V and 3 bases from J, the junction contained 5 bases not matched to a gene. The CDR3 sequence is CATSGGQGHYEQYF. The CDR3 bases are TGTGCCACCAGCGGGGGACAGGGACACTACGAGCAGTACTTC.